This T cell receptor (beta chain) was captured in a study of blood T cell repertoires in COVID-19. Study details: Samples of COVID-19 (acute and convalescent) were obtained from the United States, Italy and Spain. PBMCs, B-cell-depleted T cells, or T cells were the source of the cDNA or gDNA that made up the material.

Deletions cut 7 bases from V and 1 base from J, with 11 bases between. This CDR3 is built from 13 residues. The germline V gene encodes CDR1 MNHEY and CDR2 SVGAGI. This table comes from immunoSEQ multiplex PCR, and its TCRdb copy is limited to in-frame clones, with some not included. The sample lists about 260,000 clones; 88% were seen once. Source material: peripheral blood. The rearrangement uses TRBV6-5 and TRBJ2-7, with no clear D. The TCR originated in a human donor in a cohort sampled during active COVID-19. In DNA form, the CDR3 reads TGTGCCAGCACTGGGCCCCTTTCCTACGAGCAGTACTTC. Translation: CASTGPLSYEQYF.